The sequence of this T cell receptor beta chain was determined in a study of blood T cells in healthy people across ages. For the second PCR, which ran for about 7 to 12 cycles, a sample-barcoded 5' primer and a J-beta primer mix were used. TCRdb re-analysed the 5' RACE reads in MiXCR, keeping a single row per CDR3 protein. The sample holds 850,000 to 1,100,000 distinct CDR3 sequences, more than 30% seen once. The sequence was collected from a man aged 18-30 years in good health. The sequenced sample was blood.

CDR3 sequence: CASSSNPGGASTDTQYF. In DNA form, the CDR3 reads TGCGCCAGCAGCTCCAATCCAGGGGGCGCATCGACAGATACGCAGTATTTT. The chain recombines TRBV5-1 with TRBJ2-3, with 8 bases lining up with TRBD1. Trimming at V came to 3 bases and at J to 3 bases, leaving 12 bases not matched to a gene. The CDR3 spans 17 residues. The germline gives CDR1 SGHRS, CDR2 YFSETQ.